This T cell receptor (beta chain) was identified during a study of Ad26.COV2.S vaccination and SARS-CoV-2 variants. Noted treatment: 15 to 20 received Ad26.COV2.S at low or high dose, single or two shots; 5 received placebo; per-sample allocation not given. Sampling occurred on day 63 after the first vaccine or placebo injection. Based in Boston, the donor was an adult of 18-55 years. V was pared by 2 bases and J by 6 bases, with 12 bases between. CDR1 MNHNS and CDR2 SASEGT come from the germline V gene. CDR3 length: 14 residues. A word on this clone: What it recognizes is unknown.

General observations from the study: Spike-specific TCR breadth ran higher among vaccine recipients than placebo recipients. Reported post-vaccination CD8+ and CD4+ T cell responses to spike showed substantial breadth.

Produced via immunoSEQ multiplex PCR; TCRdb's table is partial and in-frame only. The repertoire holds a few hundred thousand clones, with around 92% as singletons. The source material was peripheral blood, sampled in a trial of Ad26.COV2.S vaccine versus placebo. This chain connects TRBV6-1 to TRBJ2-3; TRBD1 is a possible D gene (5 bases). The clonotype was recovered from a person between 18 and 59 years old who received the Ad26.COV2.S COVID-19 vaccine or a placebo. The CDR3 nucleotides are TGTGCCAGCAGTGAATTGGGGCTCAGGGATACGCAGTATTTT. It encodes CASSELGLRDTQYF.